This entry features one TCR beta chain sequence. The antigen remains undetermined. This entry is derived from a study of T cells in Graves' hyperthyroidism and ophthalmopathy. Study findings and constraints: Researchers found most expanded thyroid clonotypes above 0.001 in blood as well.

CDR1 is SNHLY, CDR2 FYNNEI, per germline. Trimming removed 6 bases from V and 9 bases from J, with 9 bases in between. The CDR3 contains 12 residues. TCR beta CDR3 regions were amplified from RNA. First-round RT-PCR targeting the TCR CDR3 was performed with the HTBI primer set. TCRdb itself ran the multiplex PCR reads through MiXCR, one entry per CDR3 protein. The data contain about 520,000 distinct CDR3 sequences, around a quarter of them singletons. Sequenced input: blood. The rearrangement links TRBV2 to TRBJ1-6; D possibly corresponds to TRBD1 (6 bases). This sequence was found in a woman in her twenties or thirties with Graves' ophthalmopathy. CDR3 residues: CASRLTGSPLHF. The DNA for the CDR3 is TGTGCCAGCAGGCTGACAGGTTCACCCCTCCACTTT.